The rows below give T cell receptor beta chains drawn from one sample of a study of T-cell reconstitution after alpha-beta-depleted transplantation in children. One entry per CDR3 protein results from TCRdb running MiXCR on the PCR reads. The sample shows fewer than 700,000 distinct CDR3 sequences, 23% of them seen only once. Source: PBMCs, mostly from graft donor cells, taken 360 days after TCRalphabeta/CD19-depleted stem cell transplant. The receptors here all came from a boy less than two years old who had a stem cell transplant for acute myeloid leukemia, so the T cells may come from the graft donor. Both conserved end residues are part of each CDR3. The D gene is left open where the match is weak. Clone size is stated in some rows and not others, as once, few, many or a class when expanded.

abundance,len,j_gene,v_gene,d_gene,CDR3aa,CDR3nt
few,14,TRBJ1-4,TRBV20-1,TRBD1,CSATGGRANEKLFF,TGCAGTGCTACAGGGGGGAGGGCTAATGAAAAACTGTTTTTT
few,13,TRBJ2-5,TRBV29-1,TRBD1,CSASGTGLETQYF,TGCAGCGCCTCCGGGACAGGGTTAGAGACCCAGTACTTC
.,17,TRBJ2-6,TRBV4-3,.,CASSQDRGTPWANVLTF,TGCGCCAGCAGCCAAGATCGTGGGACCCCGTGGGCCAACGTCCTGACTTTC
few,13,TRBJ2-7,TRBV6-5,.,CASSYSDSYEQYF,TGTGCCAGCAGTTACTCGGACTCCTACGAGCAGTACTTC
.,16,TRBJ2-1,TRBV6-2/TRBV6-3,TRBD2,CASSPGLESSYNEQFF,TGTGCCAGCTCCCCAGGACTAGAGAGCTCCTACAATGAGCAGTTCTTC
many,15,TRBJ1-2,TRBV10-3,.,CAISESGKQGYGYTF,TGTGCCATCAGTGAGTCGGGCAAACAGGGCTATGGCTACACCTTC
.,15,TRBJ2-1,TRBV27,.,CASSLDIPAYNEQFF,TGTGCCAGCAGCCTCGACATCCCGGCCTACAATGAGCAGTTCTTC
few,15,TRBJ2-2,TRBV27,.,CASSLWQMNTGELFF,TGTGCCAGCAGTTTATGGCAGATGAACACCGGGGAGCTGTTTTTT
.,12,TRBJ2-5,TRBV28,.,CASTQLGETQYF,TGTGCCAGCACCCAGCTCGGAGAGACCCAGTACTTC
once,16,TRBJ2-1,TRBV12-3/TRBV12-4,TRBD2,CASASPGLDSYNEQFF,TGTGCCAGCGCCTCACCGGGACTAGACTCCTACAATGAGCAGTTCTTC
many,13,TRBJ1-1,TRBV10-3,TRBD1,CANGQGLNTEAFF,TGTGCCAACGGACAGGGGTTGAACACTGAAGCTTTCTTT
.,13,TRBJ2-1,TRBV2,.,CASSEWGEIEQFF,TGTGCCAGCAGTGAGTGGGGGGAGATTGAGCAGTTCTTC
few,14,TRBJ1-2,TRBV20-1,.,CSAPSGHKNYGYTF,TGCAGTGCACCTTCGGGACACAAAAACTATGGCTACACCTTC
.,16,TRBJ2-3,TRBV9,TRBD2,CASSVDGTRARGTQYF,TGTGCCAGCAGCGTAGACGGGACTAGAGCGCGTGGTACGCAGTATTTT
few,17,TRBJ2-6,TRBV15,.,CATSTLLAGTGANVLTF,TGTGCCACCAGTACACTCTTAGCAGGCACTGGGGCCAACGTCCTGACTTTC
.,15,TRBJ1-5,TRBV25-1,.,CASMSGQKSNQPQHF,TGTGCCAGCATGTCGGGGCAGAAAAGCAATCAGCCCCAGCATTTT
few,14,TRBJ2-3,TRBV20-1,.,CSASGGQPSDTQYF,TGCAGTGCTAGTGGGGGACAACCTTCTGATACGCAGTATTTT
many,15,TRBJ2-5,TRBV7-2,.,CASSLVRQPQETQYF,TGTGCCAGCAGCTTAGTACGACAGCCACAAGAGACCCAGTACTTC
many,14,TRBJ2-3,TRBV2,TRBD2,CASRGTSSTDTQYF,TGTGCCAGCAGGGGGACTAGCAGCACAGATACGCAGTATTTT
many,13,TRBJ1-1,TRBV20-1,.,CSARLLRAEKAFF,TGCAGTGCTAGACTCCTCCGGGCGGAGAAAGCTTTCTTT
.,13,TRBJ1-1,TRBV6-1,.,CASGSNPNTEAFF,TGTGCCAGCGGATCTAATCCGAACACTGAAGCTTTCTTT
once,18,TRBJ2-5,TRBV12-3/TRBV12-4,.,CASSLALLGAWGKETQYF,TGTGCCAGCAGTTTAGCGCTCCTCGGGGCCTGGGGAAAAGAGACCCAGTACTTC
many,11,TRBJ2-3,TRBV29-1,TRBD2,CSAAAGDTQYF,TGCAGCGCCGCAGCGGGGGATACGCAGTATTTT
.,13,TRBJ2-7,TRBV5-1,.,CASQEGLAYEQYF,TGCGCCAGCCAGGAAGGCCTGGCCTACGAGCAGTACTTC
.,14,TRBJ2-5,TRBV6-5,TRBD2,CASSYSTSIETQYF,TGTGCCAGCAGTTACTCGACTAGCATCGAGACCCAGTACTTC
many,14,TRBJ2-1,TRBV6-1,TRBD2,CASSPSGGAGEQFF,TGTGCCAGCAGCCCTAGCGGGGGGGCGGGTGAGCAGTTCTTC
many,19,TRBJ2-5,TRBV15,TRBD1,CAKFALDRPPIPLRETQYF,TGTGCCAAATTTGCGTTGGACAGGCCCCCTATACCGCTTAGGGAGACCCAGTACTTC
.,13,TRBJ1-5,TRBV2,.,CASSGGSDQPQHF,TGTGCCAGCAGTGGGGGGTCTGATCAGCCCCAGCATTTT
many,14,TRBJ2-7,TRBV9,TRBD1,CASSVDRAGGEQYF,TGTGCCAGCAGCGTAGACCGGGCAGGGGGTGAGCAGTACTTC
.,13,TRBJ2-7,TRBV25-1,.,CASSEHRTAEQYF,TGTGCCAGCAGTGAACATAGGACAGCCGAGCAGTACTTC
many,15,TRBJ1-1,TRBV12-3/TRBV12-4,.,CASSTNRGGNTEAFF,TGTGCCAGCAGCACGAACCGCGGGGGCAACACTGAAGCTTTCTTT
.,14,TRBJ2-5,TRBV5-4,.,CASSQRQDQETQYF,TGTGCCAGCAGCCAAAGACAGGACCAAGAGACCCAGTACTTC
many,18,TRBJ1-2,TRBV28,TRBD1,CASSPNLPRDSVEYGYTF,TGTGCCAGCAGTCCCAACTTGCCCCGGGACAGTGTGGAGTATGGCTACACCTTC
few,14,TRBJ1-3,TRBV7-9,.,CASSLTTSGNTIYF,TGTGCCAGCAGCTTAACAACCTCTGGAAACACCATATATTTT
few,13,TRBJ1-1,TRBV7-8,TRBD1,CASKPTGSTEAFF,TGTGCCAGCAAACCGACAGGGAGCACTGAAGCTTTCTTT
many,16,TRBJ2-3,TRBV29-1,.,CSVEVRWQRFRNTQYF,TGCAGCGTTGAAGTCCGGTGGCAGCGGTTCAGGAATACGCAGTATTTT
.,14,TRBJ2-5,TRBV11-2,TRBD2,CASRKPGLEETQYF,TGTGCCAGCAGGAAGCCGGGACTAGAGGAGACCCAGTACTTC
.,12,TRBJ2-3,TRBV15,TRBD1,CATSSGQGTQYF,TGTGCCACCAGCAGTGGACAGGGGACGCAGTATTTT
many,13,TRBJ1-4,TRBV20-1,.,CSARGPSNEKLFF,TGCAGTGCTAGAGGCCCCTCGAATGAAAAACTGTTTTTT
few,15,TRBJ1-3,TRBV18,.,CASSPWSNSGNTIYF,TGTGCCAGCTCACCCTGGTCGAATTCTGGAAACACCATATATTTT
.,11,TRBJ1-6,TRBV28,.,CASSFGGPLHF,TGTGCCAGCAGTTTTGGTGGGCCCCTCCACTTT
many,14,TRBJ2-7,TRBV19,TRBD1,CASSQTGGSYEQYF,TGTGCCAGTAGTCAAACAGGGGGGTCCTACGAGCAGTACTTC
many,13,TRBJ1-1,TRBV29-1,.,CSVEMRLNTEAFF,TGCAGCGTTGAGATGAGGCTGAACACTGAAGCTTTCTTT
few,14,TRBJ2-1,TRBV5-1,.,CASSVGTQYNEQFF,TGCGCCAGCAGCGTAGGGACCCAATACAATGAGCAGTTCTTC
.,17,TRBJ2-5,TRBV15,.,CATSRDYILDKQETQYF,TGTGCCACCAGCAGAGATTATATTTTGGACAAACAAGAGACCCAGTACTTC
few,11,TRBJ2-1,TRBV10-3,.,CVTPPYNEQFF,TGCGTCACTCCCCCCTACAATGAGCAGTTCTTC
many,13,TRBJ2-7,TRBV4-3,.,CASSQDKGYEQYF,TGTGCCAGCAGCCAAGATAAGGGTTACGAGCAGTACTTC
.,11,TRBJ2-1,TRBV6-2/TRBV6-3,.,CASSLQVKQFF,TGTGCCAGCAGTCTACAGGTCAAGCAGTTCTTC
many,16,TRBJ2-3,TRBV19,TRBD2,CASRTLRTRGTDTQYF,TGTGCCAGTAGGACCCTCCGGACTAGGGGCACAGATACGCAGTATTTT
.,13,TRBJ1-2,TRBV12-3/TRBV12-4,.,CASSLEGGYGYTF,TGTGCCAGCAGTTTGGAGGGTGGGTATGGCTACACCTTC
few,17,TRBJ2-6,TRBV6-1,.,CASSEGRSSSGANVLTF,TGTGCCAGCAGTGAGGGCCGATCTAGCTCTGGGGCCAACGTCCTGACTTTC
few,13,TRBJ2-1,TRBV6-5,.,CASSFRRSNEQFF,TGTGCCAGCAGTTTCAGGAGAAGCAATGAGCAGTTCTTC
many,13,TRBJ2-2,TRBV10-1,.,CASSDPGIGELFF,TGCGCCAGCAGTGATCCGGGGATCGGGGAGCTGTTTTTT
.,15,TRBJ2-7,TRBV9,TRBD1,CASSVDGQGDSEQYF,TGTGCCAGCAGCGTAGATGGACAGGGGGATAGCGAGCAGTACTTC
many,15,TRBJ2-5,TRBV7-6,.,CAATPSGLGPETQYF,TGTGCCGCTACACCATCTGGCCTTGGGCCAGAGACCCAGTACTTC
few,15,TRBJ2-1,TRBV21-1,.,CASSKGTYSYNEQFF,TGTGCCAGCAGCAAAGGGACTTACTCCTACAATGAGCAGTTCTTC